One T cell receptor beta chain is described in this entry. The antigen is unknown. Profiling relied on immunoSEQ multiplex PCR, and the TCRdb table lists in-frame clones only, not all of them. The table records over 85,000 clones, approximately 81% of them present only once. This record belongs to a study of Ad26.COV2.S vaccination and SARS-CoV-2 variants. Study-wide results and caveats: Total T cell responses, in the TCR breadth and depth analyses, may have been underestimated.

Germline V gene lookup returns CDR1 LGHNA and CDR2 YNFKEQ. Trimming pared 1 base from V and 2 bases from J, leaving 1 base between. CDR3 size: 12 residues. The TCR sequence derives from a human donor who had recovered from COVID-19. This chain joins TRBV4-2 and TRBJ2-3; no reliable D call. The input for sequencing was peripheral blood, taken after recovery from COVID-19. The CDR3 coding sequence is TGTGCCAGCAGCCAAGCCACAGATACGCAGTATTTT. This gives the protein CASSQATDTQYF.